The entry that follows covers one T cell receptor beta chain sequence. The V and J ends lost 3 bases and 5 bases, in that order; junction bases with no gene match: 10. The germline V gene encodes CDR1 SGHDN and CDR2 FVKESK. This CDR3 is built from 17 residues. Repertoires were generated with immunoSEQ multiplex PCR, while TCRdb's copy carries only in-frame clones and drops some. The sample lists 35,000 to 55,000 clones; approximately 87% were seen once. The data derive from a study of control samples from healthy donors and cancer patients. This rearrangement joins TRBV14 to TRBJ2-5; TRBD2 matches 12 bases. The receptor's source is a woman in her sixties or seventies with lung cancer. Material: PBMCs. The CDR3 reads CASSQVTASGRGETQYF. CDR3 bases: TGTGCCAGCAGCCAGGTTACCGCTAGCGGGAGGGGGGAGACCCAGTACTTC.